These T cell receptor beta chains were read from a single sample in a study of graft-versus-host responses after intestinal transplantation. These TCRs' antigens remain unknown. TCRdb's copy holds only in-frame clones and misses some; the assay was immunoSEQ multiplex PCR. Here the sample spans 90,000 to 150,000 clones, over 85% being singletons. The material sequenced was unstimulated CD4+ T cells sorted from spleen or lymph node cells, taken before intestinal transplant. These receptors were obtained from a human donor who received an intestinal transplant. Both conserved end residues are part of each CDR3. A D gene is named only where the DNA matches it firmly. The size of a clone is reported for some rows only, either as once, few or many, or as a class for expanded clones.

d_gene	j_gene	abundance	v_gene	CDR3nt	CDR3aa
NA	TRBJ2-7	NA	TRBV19	TGTGCCAGTAGTAGGGGGACGGCCTCCTACGAGCAGTACTTC	CASSRGTASYEQYF
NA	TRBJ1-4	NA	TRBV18	TGTGCCAGCGCGACCATTGTCGGGAAGAATGAAAAACTGTTTTTT	CASATIVGKNEKLFF
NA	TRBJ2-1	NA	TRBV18	TGTGCCAGCTCACCACCGGGCGGGTACAATGAGCAGTTCTTC	CASSPPGGYNEQFF
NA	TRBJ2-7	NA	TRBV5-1	TGCGCCAGCGGCACTCAGGGTGGTGGATACGAGCAGTACTTC	CASGTQGGGYEQYF
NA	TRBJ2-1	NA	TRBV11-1	TGTGCCAGCAGCTTAGGACGAGACTCGGCTAATGAGCAGTTCTTC	CASSLGRDSANEQFF
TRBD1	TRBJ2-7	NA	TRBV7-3	TGTGCCAGCAGCCGGGACAGCAACTACGAGCAGTACTTC	CASSRDSNYEQYF
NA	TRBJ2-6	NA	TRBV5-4	TGTGCCAGCAGCTTGGACGGGTCCGGGGCCAACGTCCTGACTTTC	CASSLDGSGANVLTF
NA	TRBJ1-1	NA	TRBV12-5	TGTGCTAGTGGTGCGACACCGAACACTGAAGCTTTCTTT	CASGATPNTEAFF
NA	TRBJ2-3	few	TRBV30	TGTGCCTGGATGGTGACTAGCACAGATACGCAGTATTTT	CAWMVTSTDTQYF
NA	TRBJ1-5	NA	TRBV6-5	TGTGCCAGCAGTTACTCTTGGGGAAGCAATCAGCCCCAGCATTTT	CASSYSWGSNQPQHF
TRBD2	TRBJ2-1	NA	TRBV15	TGTGCCACCAGCAGACGGACTAGCGGAACCTTCTCCTACAATGAGCAGTTCTTC	CATSRRTSGTFSYNEQFF
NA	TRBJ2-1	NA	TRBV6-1	TGTGCCAGCAGTGACCGCGTTGGGGTCAGGAGTCAGGATGAGCAGTTCTTC	CASSDRVGVRSQDEQFF
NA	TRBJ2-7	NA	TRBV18	TGTGCCAGCTCACCACTTCGGGCAGATCACGAGCAGTACTTC	CASSPLRADHEQYF
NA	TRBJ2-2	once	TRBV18	TGTGCCAGCTCACCAGGACAGCTAAACACCGGGGAGCTGTTTTTT	CASSPGQLNTGELFF
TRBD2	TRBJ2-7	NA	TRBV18	TGTGCCAGCTCACCAGCGGGGGGATCCTACGAGCAGTACTTC	CASSPAGGSYEQYF
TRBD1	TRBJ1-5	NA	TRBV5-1	TGCGCCAGCAGCCCTGGACAGGGAGATCAGCCCCAGCATTTT	CASSPGQGDQPQHF
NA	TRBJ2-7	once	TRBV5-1	TGCGCCAGCAGCTTAGGGGGAGCCGAGCAGTACTTC	CASSLGGAEQYF
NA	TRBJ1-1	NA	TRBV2	TGTGCCAGCAGTGAAAGACAGTCGAACACTGAAGCTTTCTTT	CASSERQSNTEAFF
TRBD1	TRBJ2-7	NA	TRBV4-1	TGCGCCAGCAGCCAAGAGGACAGGGAGCGGGACGAGCAGTACTTC	CASSQEDRERDEQYF
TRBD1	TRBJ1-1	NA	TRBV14	TGTGCCAGCAGCCAACAACAGGGGGTCACTGAAGCTTTCTTT	CASSQQQGVTEAFF
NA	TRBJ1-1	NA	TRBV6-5	TGTGCCAGCACCAATGACGGGGGGAGGACTGAAGCTTTCTTT	CASTNDGGRTEAFF
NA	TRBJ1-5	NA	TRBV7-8	TGTGCCAGCAGCTCGGACCGGGGGTTCTACAATCAGCCCCAGCATTTT	CASSSDRGFYNQPQHF
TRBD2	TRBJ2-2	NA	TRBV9	TGTGCCAGCAGCCTCATTGGGGGGGGTACCGGGGAGCTGTTTTTT	CASSLIGGGTGELFF
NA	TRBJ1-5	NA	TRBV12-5	TGTGCTAGTGGTTTGGGGCTCAATCAGCCCCAGCATTTT	CASGLGLNQPQHF
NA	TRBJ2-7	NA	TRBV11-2	TGTGCCAGCAGCTACGGAGACGAGCAGTACTTC	CASSYGDEQYF
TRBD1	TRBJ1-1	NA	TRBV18	TGTGCCAGCTCACCAAGTATCGACAGGGGCACTGAAGCTTTCTTT	CASSPSIDRGTEAFF
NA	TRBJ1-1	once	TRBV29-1	TGCAGCGTTGTGGGACCTCAGGGGAACACTGAAGCTTTCTTT	CSVVGPQGNTEAFF
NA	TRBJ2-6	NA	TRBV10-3	TGTGCCATCAGTGCTGGGGCCAACGTCCTGACTTTC	CAISAGANVLTF
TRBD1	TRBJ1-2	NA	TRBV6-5	TGTGCCAGCAGTCCTCGGGACAGGGGCGACTATGGCTACACCTTC	CASSPRDRGDYGYTF
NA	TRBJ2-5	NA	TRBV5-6	TGTGCCAGCAGCCGAAACGGTGGGCGAGAGACCCAGTACTTC	CASSRNGGRETQYF
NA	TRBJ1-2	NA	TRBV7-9	TGTGCCAGCAGCTTCCCGGGACGTCTAACCCGGGGCTACACCTTC	CASSFPGRLTRGYTF